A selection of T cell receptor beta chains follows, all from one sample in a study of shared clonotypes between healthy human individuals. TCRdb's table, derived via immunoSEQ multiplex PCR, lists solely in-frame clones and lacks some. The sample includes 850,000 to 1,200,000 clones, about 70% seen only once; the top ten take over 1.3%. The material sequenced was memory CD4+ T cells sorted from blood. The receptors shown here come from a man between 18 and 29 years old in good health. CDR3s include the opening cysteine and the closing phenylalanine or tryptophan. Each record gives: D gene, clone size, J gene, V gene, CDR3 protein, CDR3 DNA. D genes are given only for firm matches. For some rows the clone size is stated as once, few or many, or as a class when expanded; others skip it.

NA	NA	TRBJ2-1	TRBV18	CASSPPSQRNNEQFF	TGTGCCAGCTCACCACCGTCCCAGCGGAACAATGAGCAGTTCTTC
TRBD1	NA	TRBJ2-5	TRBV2	CASTGQGMIETQYF	TGTGCCAGCACCGGACAGGGGATGATCGAGACCCAGTACTTC
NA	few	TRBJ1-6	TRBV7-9	CASSLDNSPLHF	TGTGCCAGCAGCTTAGACAATTCACCCCTCCACTTT
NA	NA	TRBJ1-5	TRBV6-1	CASSEVGRGNQPQHF	TGTGCCAGCAGTGAAGTTGGGAGAGGCAATCAGCCCCAGCATTTT
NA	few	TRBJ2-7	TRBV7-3	CASSFGADGEQYF	TGTGCCAGCAGCTTCGGGGCCGACGGCGAGCAGTACTTC
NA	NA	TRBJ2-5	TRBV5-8	CASSFKTRSDQYF	TGTGCCAGCAGCTTTAAGACTAGGTCAGACCAGTACTTC
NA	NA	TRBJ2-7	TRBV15	CATSREGGSYEQYF	TGTGCCACCAGCAGAGAGGGGGGTTCCTACGAGCAGTACTTC
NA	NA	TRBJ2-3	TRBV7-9	CASSLRFERAGTDTQYF	TGTGCCAGCAGCTTAAGATTCGAGAGGGCCGGCACAGATACGCAGTATTTT
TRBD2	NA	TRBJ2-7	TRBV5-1	CASSLGPSGNSYEQYF	TGCGCCAGCAGCTTGGGACCTAGCGGGAACTCCTACGAGCAGTACTTC
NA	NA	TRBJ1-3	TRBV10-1	CASSEVNTIYF	TGCGCCAGCAGTGAAGTAAACACCATATATTTT
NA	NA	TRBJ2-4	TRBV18	CASSPPGTKNIQYF	TGTGCCAGCTCACCACCGGGTACCAAAAACATTCAGTACTTC
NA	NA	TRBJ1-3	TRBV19	CASRILSGNTIYF	TGTGCCAGTAGGATTCTCTCTGGAAACACCATATATTTT
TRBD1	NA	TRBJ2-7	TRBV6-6	CASSKQGERSYEQYF	TGTGCCAGCAGTAAACAGGGGGAGAGGTCCTACGAGCAGTACTTC
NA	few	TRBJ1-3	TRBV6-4	CASSGSGQGNTIYF	TGTGCCAGCAGTGGAAGTGGACAGGGAAACACCATATATTTT
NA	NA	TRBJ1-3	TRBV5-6	CASSLEGSGNTIYF	TGTGCCAGCAGCTTGGAGGGTTCCGGAAACACCATATATTTT
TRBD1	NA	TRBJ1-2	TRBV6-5	CASSRNRGLDGYTF	TGTGCCAGCAGTCGAAACAGGGGGTTAGATGGCTACACCTTC
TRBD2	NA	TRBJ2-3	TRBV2	CASSQIAGAKDTQYF	TGTGCCAGCAGTCAAATAGCGGGGGCGAAAGATACGCAGTATTTT
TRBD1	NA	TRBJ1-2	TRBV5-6	CASSLGGTGNYGYTF	TGTGCCAGCAGCTTGGGGGGGACAGGGAACTATGGCTACACCTTC
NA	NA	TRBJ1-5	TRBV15	CATSRDKGYSNQPQHF	TGTGCCACCAGCAGAGATAAGGGTTATAGCAATCAGCCCCAGCATTTT
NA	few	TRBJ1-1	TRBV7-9	CASSPGTGRNTEAFF	TGTGCCAGCAGCCCGGGGACGGGGAGGAACACTGAAGCTTTCTTT
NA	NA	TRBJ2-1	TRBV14	CASSQDGTRGYNEQFF	TGTGCCAGCAGCCAAGATGGGACAAGGGGTTACAATGAGCAGTTCTTC
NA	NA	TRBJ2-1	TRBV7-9	CASSFDYSYNEQFF	TGTGCCAGCAGCTTTGACTATTCCTACAATGAGCAGTTCTTC
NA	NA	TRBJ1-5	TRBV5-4	CASSLDGQPQHF	TGTGCCAGCAGCTTGGATGGCCAGCCCCAGCATTTT
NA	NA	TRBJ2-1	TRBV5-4	CASSLSPGIHEQFF	TGTGCCAGCAGCTTGTCCCCTGGGATTCACGAGCAGTTCTTC
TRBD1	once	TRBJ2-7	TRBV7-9	CAREGQGVREQYF	TGTGCCAGAGAGGGACAGGGGGTTCGGGAGCAGTACTTC
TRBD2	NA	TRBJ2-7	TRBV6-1	CASRMGGYDEQYF	TGTGCCAGCAGGATGGGGGGGTACGACGAGCAGTACTTC
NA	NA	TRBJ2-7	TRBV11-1	CASTTAAGISYEQYF	TGTGCCAGCACAACTGCAGCGGGCATCTCCTACGAGCAGTACTTC
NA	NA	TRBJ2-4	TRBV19	CASSISAGSGNIQYF	TGTGCCAGTAGTATCAGCGCAGGGTCGGGAAACATTCAGTACTTC
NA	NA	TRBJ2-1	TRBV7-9	CASVTGNEQFF	TGTGCCAGCGTAACGGGGAATGAGCAGTTCTTC